This entry lists 11 T cell receptor beta chains sequenced from one sample in a study of shared clonotypes between healthy human individuals. CD45RO-negative, CCR7-positively selected cells formed the naive CD8 fraction, excluding terminally differentiated effector memory CD45RA+ cells. TCRdb's table, derived via immunoSEQ multiplex PCR, lists solely in-frame clones and lacks some. The table records about 2.2 million clones, 90% to 95% of them present only once. Material for sequencing was naive CD8+ T cells from PBMCs. Receptors were obtained from a man aged 18 to 30 in good health. Some clones in this sample may be carry-over from other donors' samples.

V is TRBV6-5 and J is TRBJ1-1; a weak D match, TRBD1 (6 bases). Per the germline V gene, CDR1 is MNHEY and CDR2 is SVGAGI. The V and J ends lost 0 bases and 7 bases respectively, with 12 bases between them. CDR3 length equals 14 residues. The CDR3 sequence is CASSYSERTVEAFF. The CDR3 DNA reads as TGTGCCAGCAGTTACTCAGAACGGACAGTTGAAGCTTTCTTT.

The chain employs TRBV15 and TRBJ2-1; the match to TRBD2 covers 8 bases. The CDR3 runs to 13 residues. After removal of 5 bases from V and 10 bases from J, the junction contained 7 bases not matched to a gene. Germline CDR1 LNHNV, CDR2 YYDKDF (reference sequence). CDR3 sequence: CATSGGLVSEQFF. For the CDR3, the DNA is TGTGCCACCAGCGGGGGACTAGTGTCGGAGCAGTTCTTC.

The V gene is TRBV10-2, the J gene TRBJ2-3; TRBD1 agrees at 8 bases. The CDR3 runs to 17 residues. V was clipped by 2 bases and J by 2 bases; unmatched bases: 9. Germline V CDR1 and CDR2: WSHSY, SAAADI. The CDR3 coding sequence is TGCGCCAGCAGTGAGGGGATGACAGGGGCAATCACAGATACGCAGTATTTT. Translation: CASSEGMTGAITDTQYF.

To note about this clone: Other DNA sequences in this sample translate to the same CDR3. This chain connects TRBV29-1 to TRBJ2-7, with 9 bases fitting TRBD1. The V gene end was trimmed by 5 bases and the J gene end by 4 bases; junction bases not matched to a gene: 6. The CDR3 length is 13 residues. The germline gives CDR1 SQVTM, CDR2 ANQGSEA. The CDR3 DNA follows: TGCAGCGTTCTTGGACAGGGGTTATACGAGCAGTACTTC. This gives the protein CSVLGQGLYEQYF.

The chain uses TRBV28 and TRBJ1-4; 7 bases match TRBD1. CDR1 and CDR2 (germline): MDHEN, SYDVKM. This CDR3 is 15 amino acids long. After removal of 5 bases from V and 8 bases from J, the junction contained 11 bases not matched to a gene. In nucleotides, the CDR3 is TGTGCCAGCAGTCTTTCTCAGGGGGTTGGAGAAAAACTGTTTTTT. It translates to CASSLSQGVGEKLFF. Looking up the rest from reference TRBV28 and TRBJ1-4 gives the full variable domain: DVKVTQSSRYLVKRTGEKVFLECVQDMDHENMFWYRQDPGLGLRLIYFSYDVKMKEKGDIPEGYSVSREKKERFSLILESASTNQTSMYLCASSLSQGVGEKLFFGSGTQLSVL.

The rearrangement links TRBV13 to TRBJ2-1, with D tentatively TRBD1 or TRBD2 (5 bases each). Germline assignment: CDR1 PRHDT and CDR2 FYEKMQ (reference sequence). This CDR3 comprises 14 residues. The V end was cut by 0 bases, the J end by 7 bases, with 10 bases between. The CDR3 spells CASSLGTEGNEQFF. The CDR3 bases are TGTGCCAGCAGCTTAGGGACAGAGGGGAATGAGCAGTTCTTC.

A single count supports this clone. V gene TRBV28 combines with J gene TRBJ1-3; D is ambiguous. The CDR3 runs 18 residues. CDR1 MDHEN and CDR2 SYDVKM come from the germline V gene. Trimming took 2 bases from V and 0 from J, leaving 17 bases between them. As DNA, the CDR3 is TGTGCCAGCAGTTTAGGCCTACGGACGGTACCCTCTGGAAACACCATATATTTT. Translation: CASSLGLRTVPSGNTIYF. The full variable domain, rest sourced from reference TRBV28 and TRBJ1-3, is DVKVTQSSRYLVKRTGEKVFLECVQDMDHENMFWYRQDPGLGLRLIYFSYDVKMKEKGDIPEGYSVSREKKERFSLILESASTNQTSMYLCASSLGLRTVPSGNTIYFGEGSWLTVV.

The CDR3, as DNA: TGTGCCATCAGTGAGTCGAGCAGTCCCTTAGGGACTGAAGCTTTCTTT. Translated: CAISESSSPLGTEAFF. V usage is TRBV10-3 and J usage is TRBJ1-1; the D is unclear. Germline V CDR1 and CDR2: ENHRY, SYGVKD. The V end lost 0 bases, the J end lost 5 bases, and 16 bases lay between the germline ends. The CDR3 contains 16 residues.

This clone has only one observation. The CDR3 bases are TGTGCCAGCAGCACCAGACTAGTTCCATACGAGCAGTACTTC. Translating it yields CASSTRLVPYEQYF. V gene TRBV11-2 combines with J gene TRBJ2-7; D may be TRBD2 (6 bases). Germline V gene sequence: CDR1 SGHAT, CDR2 FQNNGV. The CDR3 consists of 14 residues. Trimming removed 5 bases at V and 4 bases at J, with 15 bases between.

The chain couples TRBV5-1 to TRBJ2-1; 7 bases are shared with TRBD1. The CDR3 has 16 amino acids. V dropped 1 base and J dropped 4; count of bases not matched to a gene: 8. From germline, CDR1 is SGHRS and CDR2 YFSETQ. The CDR3 loop reads CASSLTGVRLYNEQFF. The CDR3 DNA sequence: TGCGCCAGCAGCTTGACAGGGGTAAGACTGTACAATGAGCAGTTCTTC.

J is TRBJ2-7 and V is TRBV29-1, with 9 nucleotides matching TRBD2. Germline V gene data show CDR1 as SQVTM and CDR2 as ANQGSEA. Losses at the gene ends were 4 bases for V and 2 bases for J; bases not matched to a gene: 6. The CDR3 consists of 14 residues. The CDR3 DNA is TGCAGCGTTGTAGGGAGCGGGAGGACCTACGAGCAGTACTTC. It yields the protein CSVVGSGRTYEQYF.